This record concerns one T cell receptor (beta chain) sequence. The data are from a study of blood T cell repertoires in COVID-19. Overall study: PBMCs, B-cell-depleted T cells, or T cells were the source of the cDNA or gDNA that made up the material.

In the original processing: Amplification of reference gene primers was used by the study to estimate nucleated cell counts. The protocol was immunoSEQ multiplex PCR, while the TCRdb copy is restricted to in-frame clones and leaves out a portion. V and J calls and clone size follow that table, whereas D and trimming were derived from the DNA. The repertoire holds 450,000 to 500,000 clones, with 70% to 90% as singletons. Looked up from germline, CDR1 is LNHNV and CDR2 is YYDKDF (reference sequence). The V gene end was trimmed by 2 bases and the J gene end by 8 bases; junction bases not matched to a gene: 7. The CDR3 is made up of 14 amino acids.

The gene calls are TRBV15 and TRBJ1-2; 8 bases line up with TRBD1. The receptor was derived from a human donor in a cohort sampled during active COVID-19. Sequencing input: peripheral blood. The chain's CDR3 is CATSRSGTGGGYTF. CDR3 DNA sequence: TGTGCCACCAGCAGATCCGGGACAGGAGGCGGCTACACCTTC.